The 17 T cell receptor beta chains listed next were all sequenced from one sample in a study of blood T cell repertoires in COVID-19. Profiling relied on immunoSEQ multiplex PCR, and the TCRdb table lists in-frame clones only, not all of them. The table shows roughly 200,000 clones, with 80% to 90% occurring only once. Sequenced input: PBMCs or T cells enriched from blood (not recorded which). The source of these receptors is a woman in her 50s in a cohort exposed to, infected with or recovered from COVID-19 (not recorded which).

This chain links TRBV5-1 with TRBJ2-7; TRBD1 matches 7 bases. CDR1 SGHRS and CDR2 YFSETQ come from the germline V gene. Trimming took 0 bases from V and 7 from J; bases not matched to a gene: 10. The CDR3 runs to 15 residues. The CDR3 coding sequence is TGCGCCAGCAGCTTGGGGGACAGCGACGGCGGTGAGCAGTACTTC. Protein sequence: CASSLGDSDGGEQYF.

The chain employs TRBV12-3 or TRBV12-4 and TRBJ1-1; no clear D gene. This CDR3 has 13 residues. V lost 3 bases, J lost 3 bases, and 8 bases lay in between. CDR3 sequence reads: CASSFTGDTEAFF. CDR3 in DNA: TGTGCCAGCAGTTTTACCGGGGACACTGAAGCTTTCTTT.

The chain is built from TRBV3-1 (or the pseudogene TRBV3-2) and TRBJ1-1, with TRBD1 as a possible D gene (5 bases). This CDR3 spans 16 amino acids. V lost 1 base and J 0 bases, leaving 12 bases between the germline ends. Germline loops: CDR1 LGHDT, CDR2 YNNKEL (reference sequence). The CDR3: CASSQGLTAMNTEAFF. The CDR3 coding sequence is TGTGCCAGCAGCCAAGGTTTGACAGCTATGAACACTGAAGCTTTCTTT.

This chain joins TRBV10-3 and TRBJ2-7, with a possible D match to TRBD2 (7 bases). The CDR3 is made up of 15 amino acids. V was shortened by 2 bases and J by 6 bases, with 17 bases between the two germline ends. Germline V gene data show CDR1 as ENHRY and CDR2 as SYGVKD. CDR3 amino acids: CAISERGAPTGEQYF. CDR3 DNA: TGTGCCATCAGTGAGCGGGGGGCGCCTACGGGCGAGCAGTACTTC.

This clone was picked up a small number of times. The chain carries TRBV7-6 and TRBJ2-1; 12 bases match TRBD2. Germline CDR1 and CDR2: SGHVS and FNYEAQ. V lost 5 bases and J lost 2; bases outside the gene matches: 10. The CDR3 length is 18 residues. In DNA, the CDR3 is TGTGCCAGCAGCCTACTAGCGGGGGGCTCTAGCCCCTACAATGAGCAGTTCTTC. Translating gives CASSLLAGGSSPYNEQFF.

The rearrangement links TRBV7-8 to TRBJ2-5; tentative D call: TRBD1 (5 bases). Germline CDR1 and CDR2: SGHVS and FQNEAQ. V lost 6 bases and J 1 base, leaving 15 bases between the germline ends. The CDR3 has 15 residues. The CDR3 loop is CASRRIGAGQETQYF. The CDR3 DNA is TGTGCCAGCAGGCGGATTGGGGCAGGCCAAGAGACCCAGTACTTC.

This CDR3 reads CASSTGQGLSFGYTF. Written as DNA, the CDR3 is TGCGCCAGCAGCACGGGACAGGGTCTAAGTTTCGGCTACACCTTC. This sequence joins TRBV5-1 and TRBJ1-2, with 9 bases that match TRBD1. V shed 4 bases, J shed 8 bases, and the junction held 12 bases outside the gene matches. Germline V gene data show CDR1 as SGHRS and CDR2 as YFSETQ. The CDR3 has 15 residues.

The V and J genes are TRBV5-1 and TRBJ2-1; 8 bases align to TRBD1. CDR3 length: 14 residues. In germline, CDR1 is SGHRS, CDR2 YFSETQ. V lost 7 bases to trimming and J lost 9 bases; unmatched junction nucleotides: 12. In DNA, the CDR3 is TGCGCCAGCTTCTCGGGACAGGTCATCGGTGAGCAGTTCTTC. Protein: CASFSGQVIGEQFF.

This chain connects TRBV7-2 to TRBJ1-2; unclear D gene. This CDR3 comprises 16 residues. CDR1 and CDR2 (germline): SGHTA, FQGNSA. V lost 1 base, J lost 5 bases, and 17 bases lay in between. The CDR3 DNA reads TGTGCCAGCAGCTTAGGAGCTCGGGTAGGGAGGTATGGCTACACCTTC. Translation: CASSLGARVGRYGYTF. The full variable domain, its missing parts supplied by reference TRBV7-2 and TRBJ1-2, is GAGVSQSPSNKVTEKGKDVELRCDPISGHTALYWYRQSLGQGLEFLIYFQGNSAPDKSGLPSDRFSAERTGGSVSTLTIQRTQQEDSAVYLCASSLGARVGRYGYTFGSGTRLTVV.

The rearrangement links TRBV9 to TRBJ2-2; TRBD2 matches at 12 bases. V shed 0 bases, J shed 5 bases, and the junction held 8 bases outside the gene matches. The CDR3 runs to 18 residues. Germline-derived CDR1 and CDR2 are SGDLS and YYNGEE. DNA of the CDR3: TGTGCCAGCAGCGTAGCGCTAGCGGGGGGGCCGGGGACCGGGGAGCTGTTTTTT. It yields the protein CASSVALAGGPGTGELFF. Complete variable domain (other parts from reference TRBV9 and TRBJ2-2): DSGVTQTPKHLITATGQRVTLRCSPRSGDLSVYWYQQSLDQGLQFLIQYYNGEERAKGNILERFSAQQFPDLHSELNLSSLELGDSALYFCASSVALAGGPGTGELFFGEGSRLTVL.

The CDR3 is CAIGISGTNTEAFF. The CDR3 DNA reads TGTGCCATCGGGATCAGCGGTACGAACACTGAAGCTTTCTTT. The rearrangement links TRBV10-3 to TRBJ1-1; D gene uncertain. Trimming shortened V by 8 bases and J by 1 base, and 14 bases separated the two germline ends. Germline CDR1 is ENHRY and CDR2 is SYGVKD. This CDR3 spans 14 amino acids.

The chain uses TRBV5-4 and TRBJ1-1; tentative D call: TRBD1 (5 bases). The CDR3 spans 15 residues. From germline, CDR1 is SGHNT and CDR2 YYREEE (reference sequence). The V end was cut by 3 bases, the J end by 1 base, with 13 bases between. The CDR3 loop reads CASSSWGGGNTEAFF. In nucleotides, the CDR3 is TGTGCCAGCAGCTCCTGGGGGGGAGGGAACACTGAAGCTTTCTTT.

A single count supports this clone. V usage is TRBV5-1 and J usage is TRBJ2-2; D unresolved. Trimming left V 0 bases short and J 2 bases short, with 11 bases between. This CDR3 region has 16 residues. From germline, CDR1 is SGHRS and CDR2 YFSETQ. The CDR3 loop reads CASSLGPWANTGELFF. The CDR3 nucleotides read TGCGCCAGCAGCTTGGGTCCGTGGGCAAACACCGGGGAGCTGTTTTTT.

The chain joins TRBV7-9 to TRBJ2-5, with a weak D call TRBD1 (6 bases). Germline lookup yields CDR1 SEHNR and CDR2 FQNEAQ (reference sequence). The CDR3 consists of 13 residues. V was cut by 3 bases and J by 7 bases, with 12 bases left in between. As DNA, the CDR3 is TGTGCCAGCAGCTTTGGACAGAGAGCGACCCAGTACTTC. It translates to CASSFGQRATQYF.

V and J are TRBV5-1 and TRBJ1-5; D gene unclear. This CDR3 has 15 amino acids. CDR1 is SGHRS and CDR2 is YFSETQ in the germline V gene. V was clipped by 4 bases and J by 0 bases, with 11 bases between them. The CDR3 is CASSPEGHSNQPQHF. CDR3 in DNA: TGCGCCAGCAGCCCAGAGGGCCATAGCAATCAGCCCCAGCATTTT.

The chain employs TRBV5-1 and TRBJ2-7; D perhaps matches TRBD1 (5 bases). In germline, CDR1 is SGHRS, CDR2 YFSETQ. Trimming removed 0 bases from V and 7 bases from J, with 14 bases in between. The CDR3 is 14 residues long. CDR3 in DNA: TGCGCCAGCAGCTTGGAGATACCCCCAGGGGAGCAGTACTTC. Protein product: CASSLEIPPGEQYF.

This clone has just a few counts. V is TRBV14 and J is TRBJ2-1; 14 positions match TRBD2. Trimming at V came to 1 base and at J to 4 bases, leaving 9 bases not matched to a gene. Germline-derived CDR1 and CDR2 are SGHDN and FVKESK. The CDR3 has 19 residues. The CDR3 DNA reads TGTGCCAGCAGCCAAGGACTAGCGGGGGGGTCGCCTACTTACAATGAGCAGTTCTTC. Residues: CASSQGLAGGSPTYNEQFF.